These 27 T cell receptor beta chains were sequenced from one sample in a study of monozygotic twins with inflammatory bowel disease. TCRdb reprocessed the 5' RACE reads; each CDR3 protein has one entry and no DNA is given. This table holds some 450,000 distinct CDR3 sequences. Sequenced sample: blood. These TCRs come from a human donor with ulcerative colitis or Crohn's disease, or a healthy co-twin of an affected twin (not recorded which).

This rearrangement joins TRBV10-3 to TRBJ2-7; TCRdb picks TRBD1, but there is no DNA to check that call. CDR1 ENHRY and CDR2 SYGVKD come from the germline V gene. The CDR3 length is 16 residues. CDR3 sequence: CAISEGSGTGPYEQYF.

The V call is TRBV3-1, the J call TRBJ2-5; TCRdb picks TRBD2, but there is no DNA to check that call. The V gene's germline CDR1 is LGHDT and CDR2 YNNKEL (reference sequence). This CDR3 has 15 amino acids. The CDR3 here is CASSQLTRVQETQYF.

The chain links TRBV7-9 to TRBJ1-6. Germline CDR1 SEHNR, CDR2 FQNEAQ (reference sequence). The CDR3 has 16 amino acids. The CDR3 sequence: CASSLATQAPNSPLHF.

This chain uses TRBV23-1 with TRBJ2-2; the D call of TRBD2 rests on TCRdb alone, since no DNA is present to check it. TRBV23-1 is identified as an open reading frame with a role that is uncertain. The CDR3 has 15 amino acids. The CDR3 protein is CASSQSGRNTGELFF.

The genes are TRBV28 and TRBJ2-3; TCRdb indicates TRBD1, and absent DNA this call remains unverified. The CDR3 loop spans 16 amino acids. CDR1 is MDHEN and CDR2 is SYDVKM in the germline V gene. The chain's CDR3 is CASSPRTGGGTDTQYF.

The rearrangement links TRBV15 to TRBJ2-3; TCRdb gives TRBD2 as the D gene, but with no DNA this cannot be confirmed. Germline CDR1 and CDR2: LNHNV and YYDKDF (reference sequence). The CDR3 extends over 16 amino acids. The CDR3 region is CATSRGSSGGTDTQYF.

This chain uses TRBV6-1 with TRBJ1-5. CDR1 and CDR2 from the germline V gene are MNHNS and SASEGT. The CDR3 is 16 residues long. This chain's CDR3 is CASSERSIEGNQPQHF.

V gene TRBV4-1 combines with J gene TRBJ2-7; checking the TCRdb D call of TRBD2 is not possible without DNA. The CDR3 is 15 amino acids. Germline lookup yields CDR1 MGHRA and CDR2 YSYEKL. The CDR3 spells CASSQVPGGPGEQYF.

The V and J genes are TRBV20-1 and TRBJ1-2; TCRdb gives TRBD1 as the D gene, but with no DNA this cannot be confirmed. Germline loops: CDR1 DFQATT, CDR2 SNEGSKA (reference sequence). The CDR3 contains 14 residues. The CDR3 here is CSARLQGAGYGYTF.

This chain joins TRBV14 and TRBJ1-5; TCRdb names TRBD1, which stays unverified in the absence of DNA. Germline V gene sequence: CDR1 SGHDN, CDR2 FVKESK. The CDR3 totals 14 residues. The CDR3 sequence is CASSQEGADQPQHF.

The V and J genes are TRBV5-8 and TRBJ2-3; TCRdb proposes TRBD1, but this gene call is untestable without DNA. Germline CDR1 reads SGHTS; CDR2 reads YDEGEE. CDR3 length equals 13 residues. CDR3 region: CAIKRGGTDTQYF.

This sequence joins TRBV11-2 and TRBJ2-1; no DNA is available, so the TRBD1 call from TCRdb remains unchecked. The germline V gene has CDR1 SGHAT and CDR2 FQNNGV. The CDR3 length is 18 residues. This chain's CDR3 is CASSLTLAGQVGYNEQFF.

The chain uses TRBV19 and TRBJ1-1. CDR3 size: 11 residues. Germline CDR1 and CDR2: LNHDA and SQIVND (reference sequence). The CDR3 is CASRKNTEAFF. Drawing the rest from reference TRBV19 and TRBJ1-1, the complete variable domain is DGGITQSPKYLFRKEGQNVTLSCEQNLNHDAMYWYRQDPGQGLRLIYYSQIVNDFQKGDIAEGYSVSREKKESFPLTVTSAQKNPTAFYLCASRKNTEAFFGQGTRLTVV.

The V call is TRBV27, the J call TRBJ2-2; as DNA is missing, the TRBD1 call by TCRdb cannot be tested. CDR3 length equals 15 residues. CDR1 MNHEY and CDR2 SMNVEV come from the germline V gene (reference sequence). The CDR3 here is CASSNGDIYTGELFF.

The CDR3 sequence is CASGQGVFGANVLTF. This chain uses TRBV28 with TRBJ2-6; the TCRdb D gene call, TRBD1, has no DNA to confirm it. Germline CDR1 MDHEN, CDR2 SYDVKM. This CDR3 spans 15 amino acids. The full variable domain, its missing parts supplied by reference TRBV28 and TRBJ2-6, is DVKVTQSSRYLVKRTGEKVFLECVQDMDHENMFWYRQDPGLGLRLIYFSYDVKMKEKGDIPEGYSVSREKKERFSLILESASTNQTSMYLCASGQGVFGANVLTFGAGSRLTVL.

The chain has TRBV9 and TRBJ2-1; the TCRdb call, TRBD2, lacks DNA for checking. CDR1 and CDR2 from the germline V gene are SGDLS and YYNGEE. The CDR3 contains 15 residues. The CDR3 sequence is CASSNGLAANNEQFF.

The CDR3: CSALDSSFSSGANVLTF. The chain has TRBV20-1 and TRBJ2-6; as DNA is missing, the TRBD1 call by TCRdb cannot be tested. Germline V gene sequence: CDR1 DFQATT, CDR2 SNEGSKA (reference sequence). This CDR3 has 17 residues.

This sequence joins TRBV7-2 and TRBJ2-5; TCRdb picks TRBD2, but there is no DNA to check that call. Germline V gene lookup returns CDR1 SGHTA and CDR2 FQGNSA. The length of the CDR3 is 17 residues. CDR3 sequence reads: CASSLGALAGGRETQYF.

The rearrangement uses TRBV6-2 or TRBV6-3 and TRBJ2-2; TCRdb's D gene call, TRBD2, goes unchecked for lack of DNA. CDR1 and CDR2 (germline): MNHEY, SVGEGT. The CDR3 runs to 16 residues. The CDR3 reads CASSREAGGSTGELFF.

CDR3 amino acids: CASSLVEPETQYF. The chain couples TRBV28 to TRBJ2-5. CDR1 is MDHEN and CDR2 is SYDVKM in the germline V gene. The CDR3 is 13 amino acids. The full variable domain, in which reference TRBV28 and TRBJ2-5 provide the parts outside the CDR3, is DVKVTQSSRYLVKRTGEKVFLECVQDMDHENMFWYRQDPGLGLRLIYFSYDVKMKEKGDIPEGYSVSREKKERFSLILESASTNQTSMYLCASSLVEPETQYFGPGTRLLVL.

The CDR3 reads CSARTLASTYGYTF. The chain carries TRBV20-1 and TRBJ1-2. Germline CDR1 and CDR2: DFQATT and SNEGSKA (reference sequence). This CDR3 has 14 residues.

J is TRBJ2-1 and V is TRBV27; no DNA is available, so the TRBD2 call from TCRdb remains unchecked. CDR1 is MNHEY, CDR2 SMNVEV, per germline (reference sequence). The CDR3 covers 15 residues. This CDR3 is CASSSGTSGRAKQFF.

The V and J genes are TRBV29-1 and TRBJ2-2; the D call of TRBD1 rests on TCRdb alone, since no DNA is present to check it. In germline, CDR1 is SQVTM, CDR2 ANQGSEA. The CDR3 covers 16 residues. The chain's CDR3 is CSVVYRGPQGTGELFF.

The CDR3 loop reads CASSYSWTANQPQHF. The V call is TRBV6-5, the J call TRBJ1-5. The CDR3 contains 15 residues. Germline-derived CDR1 and CDR2 are MNHEY and SVGAGI.

This rearrangement joins TRBV20-1 to TRBJ1-5; TCRdb lists TRBD1, though no DNA is available to test this call. The CDR3 contains 16 residues. CDR1 is DFQATT and CDR2 is SNEGSKA in the germline V gene (reference sequence). CDR3 region: CSARDSGQGVNQPQHF.

This chain joins TRBV10-3 and TRBJ2-1; the TCRdb D gene call, TRBD1, has no DNA to confirm it. Germline lookup yields CDR1 ENHRY and CDR2 SYGVKD. The CDR3 spans 12 residues. This chain's CDR3 is CAISPGVPEQFF.

The chain recombines TRBV5-1 with TRBJ2-5; TCRdb designates TRBD1, a call that cannot be tested without DNA. Germline V gene lookup returns CDR1 SGHRS and CDR2 YFSETQ. CDR3 size: 15 residues. CDR3: CASSLGGKYKETQYF. The full variable domain, completed using reference TRBV5-1 and TRBJ2-5, is KAGVTQTPRYLIKTRGQQVTLSCSPISGHRSVSWYQQTPGQGLQFLFEYFSETQRNKGNFPGRFSGRQFSNSRSEMNVSTLELGDSALYLCASSLGGKYKETQYFGPGTRLLVL.